Included here is one T cell receptor beta chain sequence, with context. It lacks a known antigen. It has no much larger one-base neighbor in the sample; base qualities were not kept. To estimate absolute template abundance from read counts, synthetic TCR analog templates were spiked into each PCR. TCRbeta CDR3 regions were amplified from genomic DNA with bias-controlled V and J gene primers using the immunoSEQ assay. Sequencing of rearranged TCRbeta segments was performed at approximately 20X coverage. Processing in the source paper ran as follows. Sequencing errors were corrected by clustering, and CDR3s were annotated against IMGT so that V, D and J genes could be assigned. Downstream analyses used only productive TCRbeta rearrangements, leaving out any out-of-frame or stop-codon sequences. Clonality was calculated as one minus the Shannon entropy normalized by the log of the number of unique productive sequences. Fisher's exact test with Benjamini-Hochberg correction, at a threshold of adjusted p below 0.01, was used to find clones that differed between time points or between blood and tumor. Not all clones reach the TCRdb copy of this immuneACCESS table, which keeps in-frame sequences only. Checked studies attribute under half of the gap to unresolved V genes and leave the rest unexplained. The V and J calls and clone size are taken from that table; D and trimming were inferred from the DNA. The sample contains 15,000 to 20,000 clones, approximately 90% of them found a single time. Of the sample, about 13% falls within the top ten clones.

The sample is drawn from a study of PD-L1 blockade in urothelial cancer (dated by TCRdb to the late 2010s). General notes on the study: Every patient began therapy around 2014 and was given atezolizumab 1,200 mg intravenously every 3 weeks. About 90% of the roughly 29 patients were males with bladder-origin urothelial cancer, and about 65% of the roughly 30 reported a prior smoking history. Whole exome sequencing and RNA sequencing of pretreatment tumors were performed alongside TCR sequencing in the same patients. Approximately 30 patients had pretreatment blood TCR-seq, roughly 24 had at least one posttreatment blood collection, and roughly 24 had tumor TCR-seq. Durable clinical benefit was achieved by nine patients but not by the remaining 20. An ECOG performance status of 0 or 1 was recorded for the patients, and 0 to 3 prior chemotherapy regimens had been received by the patients. Progression-free survival longer than 6 months counted as durable clinical benefit, and TCR features were additionally tested against both progression-free and overall survival. An exploratory multi-omic analysis was conducted of the somatic, immune and clinical correlates of response to PD-L1 blockade with atezolizumab in urothelial cancer. Blood samples gave a median of roughly 150,000 T cells and 82,636 unique TCRs, with a median clonality of roughly 0.081. Blood samples were analyzed at two time points: 3 weeks after treatment start (second dose) and 6 weeks after treatment start. Pretreatment tumor samples, along with matched peripheral blood serially collected before and after atezolizumab treatment, were subjected to TCR sequencing. Paper-wide results and their limitations: Improved progression-free and overall survival was found to be associated with pretreatment peripheral blood TCR clonality below the median. Small sample size (n ≈ 28) and many exploratory analyses mean the results are intended to be hypothesis-generating. Among patients with durable benefit, tumor-associated TCR clones showed greater expansion in peripheral blood 3 weeks after treatment started (n of about 20, p = 0.022).

Via the germline V gene, CDR1 is KGHSH and CDR2 LQKENI. Compared with germline, V lacks 3 bases and J lacks 4 bases; bases without a gene match: 4. From cysteine to phenylalanine, the CDR3 is 15 amino acids long. Only CDR3 DNA remains: 45 bases, in frame from the first base. Taken with the paper, the label for time point translates to: pretreatment peripheral blood. The cohort comprised 25 to 30 patients with locally advanced or metastatic urothelial carcinoma treated at Memorial Sloan Kettering on a trial protocol. Peripheral blood mononuclear cells were collected pretreatment and during treatment, with between 1 and 8 total time points obtained per patient. The Qiagen DNeasy Blood extraction kit was used to purify genomic DNA from total PBMCs and tumor samples. PBMCs were collected pretreatment and during treatment, and were isolated and stored as previously described.

The sequence links TRBV18 to TRBJ2-2, with 8 bases in between that match TRBD1. The sample here was PBMCs, taken around atezolizumab (anti-PD-L1) treatment. The sequence derives from a man aged 65 to 79 with urothelial cancer. In nucleotide form, the sequence is TGTGCCAGCTCACCGATACAGGGGGGCACCGGGGAGCTGTTTTTT. Translated, it reads CASSPIQGGTGELFF.